One sample yielded the 25 T cell receptor beta chains listed below, sequenced in a study of blood T cell repertoires in COVID-19. Measured with immunoSEQ multiplex PCR; TCRdb has only the in-frame clones, and not every one. The sample yields about 250,000 clones, roughly 80% seen once. The specimen was peripheral blood. Receptors were obtained from an elderly man with acute or convalescent COVID-19.

The chain recombines TRBV18 with TRBJ2-3, with 11 nucleotides matching TRBD2. Germline loops: CDR1 KGHSH, CDR2 LQKENI. J gave up 1 base and V 2 bases, and 5 bases lay outside the gene matches. This CDR3 comprises 17 residues. In DNA, the CDR3 is TGTGCCAGCTCACCAACTCTAGCGGGAGGAGGCACAGATACGCAGTATTTT. It is translated as CASSPTLAGGGTDTQYF. Together with reference TRBV18 and TRBJ2-3, the CDR3 gives the full variable domain: NAGVMQNPRHLVRRRGQEARLRCSPMKGHSHVYWYRQLPEEGLKFMVYLQKENIIDESGMPKERFSAEFPKEGPSILRIQQVVRGDSAAYFCASSPTLAGGGTDTQYFGPGTRLTVL.

V usage is TRBV6-5 and J usage is TRBJ2-7; 7 nucleotides line up with TRBD1. V lost 10 bases, J lost 4 bases, and 7 bases stayed unmatched. The CDR3 consists of 12 residues. From germline, CDR1 is MNHEY and CDR2 SVGAGI. For the CDR3, the DNA is TGTGCCACCCGAGGGACAGTTTACGAGCAGTACTTC. It specifies CATRGTVYEQYF.

This clone was seen a handful of times. The chain has TRBV27 and TRBJ2-7; 11 positions agree with TRBD1. CDR3 length: 15 amino acids. Germline assignment: CDR1 MNHEY and CDR2 SMNVEV (reference sequence). Trimming cost V 5 bases and J 7 bases; bases outside gene matches: 10. The CDR3 loop reads CASSPWTGGSGEQYF. CDR3 sequence (DNA): TGTGCCAGCAGTCCATGGACAGGGGGCTCGGGAGAGCAGTACTTC.

This chain connects TRBV9 to TRBJ2-5, with 9 bases identical to TRBD2. Germline V lookup: CDR1 SGDLS, CDR2 YYNGEE. V lost 1 base to trimming and J lost 2 bases; unmatched junction nucleotides: 3. There are 15 residues in the CDR3. The CDR3 reads CASSVLAGRQETQYF. In DNA form, the CDR3 reads TGTGCCAGCAGCGTACTAGCGGGACGGCAAGAGACCCAGTACTTC.

This clone was observed a single time. CDR3: CASSSLGGTGNTIYF. CDR3 DNA: TGTGCCAGCAGCTCACTCGGGGGGACTGGAAACACCATATATTTT. The chain has TRBV3-1 (or the pseudogene TRBV3-2) and TRBJ1-3, with D possibly TRBD1 on 5 matching bases. Germline-derived CDR1 and CDR2 are LGHDT and YNNKEL (reference sequence). The CDR3 has 15 amino acids. The germline V and J ends were trimmed by 5 bases and 2 bases, with 13 bases remaining between them.

This chain links TRBV6-5 with TRBJ2-7, with 10 bases lining up with TRBD1. V lost 6 bases to trimming and J lost 4 bases; unmatched junction nucleotides: 3. CDR3 length: 13 residues. Per the germline V gene, CDR1 is MNHEY and CDR2 is SVGAGI. CDR3 loop: CASRTGGGYEQYF. The CDR3 bases are TGTGCCAGCAGGACAGGGGGCGGGTACGAGCAGTACTTC.

V gene TRBV7-3 combines with J gene TRBJ2-1; 13 bases fit TRBD2. The CDR3 extends over 18 amino acids. Trimming removed 5 bases from V and 2 bases from J; junction bases left unmatched: 9. CDR1 and CDR2 from the germline V gene are SGHTA and FQGTGA. The DNA of the CDR3 is TGTGCCAGCAGCCTACTAGCGGGAGGGCCAAAGGCCTACAATGAGCAGTTCTTC. Translating gives CASSLLAGGPKAYNEQFF.

The chain carries TRBV29-1 and TRBJ1-2, with 7 bases identical to TRBD1. Per the germline V gene, CDR1 is SQVTM and CDR2 is ANQGSEA. CDR3 length: 12 amino acids. The junction had 3 bases not matched to a gene; V was cut back by 0 bases and J by 8 bases. CDR3 protein: CSVEDDRDGYTF. DNA for the CDR3: TGCAGCGTTGAAGACGACAGGGACGGCTACACCTTC.

The V and J genes are TRBV4-1 and TRBJ1-1, with D tentatively TRBD1 (6 bases). This CDR3 has 15 amino acids. V dropped 0 bases and J dropped 10 bases, with 18 bases sitting between them. CDR1 and CDR2 from the germline V gene are MGHRA and YSYEKL. CDR3 coding DNA: TGCGCCAGCAGCCAAGATCTAGGGACACTCATCGCAGCTTTCTTT. Amino acid sequence: CASSQDLGTLIAAFF.

CDR3 residues: CASSLRQGLYYGYTF. CDR3 nucleotides: TGTGCCAGCAGTTTAAGACAGGGGTTATACTATGGCTACACCTTC. This chain connects TRBV28 to TRBJ1-2; TRBD1 matches 8 bases. The V and J ends lost 2 bases and 3 bases, in that order; junction bases with no gene match: 5. The CDR3 has 15 residues. The germline V gene has CDR1 MDHEN and CDR2 SYDVKM.

The genes are TRBV11-2 and TRBJ1-5; 8 positions match TRBD1. This CDR3 comprises 15 residues. Germline V gives CDR1 SGHAT, CDR2 FQNNGV. V trimming: 2 bases; J trimming: 3 bases; junction bases outside the gene matches: 3. CDR3 loop: CASSLRTGYNQPQHF. The CDR3 DNA reads TGTGCCAGCAGCTTACGGACAGGGTACAATCAGCCCCAGCATTTT.

The V call is TRBV6-6, the J call TRBJ1-6; no definite D call. V dropped 0 bases and J dropped 7 bases, with 7 bases sitting between them. CDR3 size: 14 residues. The germline CDR1 and CDR2 sequences are MNHNY and SVGAGI (reference sequence). The CDR3 nucleotides are TGTGCCAGCAGTTACTCGAACCAGAATTCACCCCTCCACTTT. It translates to CASSYSNQNSPLHF.

This chain connects TRBV28 to TRBJ1-4; 7 nucleotides agree with TRBD1. J was trimmed by 4 bases and V by 0 bases; bases with no gene match: 5. Germline CDR1 MDHEN, CDR2 SYDVKM. CDR3 length: 16 amino acids. Here the CDR3 reads CASSLWTGRLNEKLFF. DNA for the CDR3: TGTGCCAGCAGTTTATGGACAGGGCGACTTAATGAAAAACTGTTTTTT.

This clone occurred a few times. This rearrangement joins TRBV28 to TRBJ1-1; tentatively, D is TRBD1 (6 bases). This CDR3 is 14 amino acids long. Looked up from germline, CDR1 is MDHEN and CDR2 is SYDVKM. With 6 bases removed from V and 3 bases from J, the gap between germline ends came to 14 bases. In DNA form, the CDR3 reads TGTGCCAGCAGCCTAACAGGGAGGGACACTGAAGCTTTCTTT. It codes for CASSLTGRDTEAFF.

The chain links TRBV12-5 to TRBJ1-2; D remains unclear. Germline lookup yields CDR1 LGHNT and CDR2 FRNRAP. V dropped 6 bases and J dropped 5 bases, with 10 bases sitting between them. The CDR3 is made up of 12 amino acids. The CDR3, as DNA: TGTGCTAGTGGCCGGGATGTATATGGCTACACCTTC. This encodes CASGRDVYGYTF.

V gene TRBV5-8 combines with J gene TRBJ2-1; TRBD1 matches 7 bases. Germline values: CDR1 SGHTS, CDR2 YDEGEE. This CDR3 contains 17 residues. The V segment lost 4 bases and the J segment 4 bases; nucleotides outside the gene matches: 14. The CDR3 DNA reads TGTGCCAGCAGCCAGACGGGACAGCCGACGTTATACAATGAGCAGTTCTTC. Encoded protein: CASSQTGQPTLYNEQFF.

The rearrangement links TRBV21-1 to TRBJ1-2; the table's D gene call, TRBD1, was not cross checked with the DNA. TRBV21-1 is a pseudogene locus. The CDR3 is 16 residues long. The CDR3 bases are TGTGCCAGCAGCAAAGGGAGGACAGGACCCCGCTATGGCTACACCTTC. Protein sequence: CASSKGRTGPRYGYTF.

V gene TRBV7-9 combines with J gene TRBJ2-3, with TRBD2 matching 13 bases. Germline V gene lookup returns CDR1 SEHNR and CDR2 FQNEAQ (reference sequence). V shed 3 bases, J shed 1 base, and the junction held 4 bases outside the gene matches. The CDR3 runs to 17 residues. The CDR3 bases are TGTGCCAGCAGCTTCGGACTAGCGGGGGCCCGCACAGATACGCAGTATTTT. Translated: CASSFGLAGARTDTQYF.

The V gene is TRBV3-1 (or the pseudogene TRBV3-2), the J gene TRBJ1-3; D gene ambiguous. Trimming took off 5 bases at V and 2 bases at J, with 10 bases between the two ends. Per the germline V gene, CDR1 is LGHDT and CDR2 is YNNKEL (reference sequence). CDR3 size: 14 residues. The CDR3 nucleotides read TGTGCCAGCAGCTACAGAGATGCTGGAAACACCATATATTTT. Residues: CASSYRDAGNTIYF.

This chain joins TRBV5-1 and TRBJ2-7; D is perhaps TRBD1 (7 bases). V was clipped by 3 bases and J by 5 bases, with 12 bases between them. Germline V CDR1 and CDR2: SGHRS, YFSETQ. The length of the CDR3 is 13 residues. CDR3: CASSSQGGDEQYF. In nucleotides, the CDR3 is TGCGCCAGCAGCTCCCAGGGGGGTGACGAGCAGTACTTC.

The rearrangement uses TRBV7-5 and TRBJ2-3; the tabulated D call, TRBD1, remains unverified against the DNA. TRBV7-5 is described as a pseudogene. The CDR3 consists of 17 residues. The chain's CDR3 is CARSLPPWDRRGDTQYF. CDR3 bases: TGTGCCAGAAGCTTACCGCCTTGGGACAGGAGGGGAGATACGCAGTATTTT.

The chain has TRBV13 and TRBJ2-1, with D unclear. Looked up from germline, CDR1 is PRHDT and CDR2 is FYEKMQ (reference sequence). The CDR3 totals 15 residues. V lost 3 bases and J 5 bases, leaving 14 bases between the germline ends. The CDR3, as DNA: TGTGCCAGCAGCTTTGGGCAGTTTATGAACAATGAGCAGTTCTTC. This gives the protein CASSFGQFMNNEQFF.

This rearrangement joins TRBV11-3 to TRBJ2-7, with 8 bases identical to TRBD1. The CDR3 covers 13 residues. The germline gives CDR1 SGHNT, CDR2 YENEEA. With V trimmed by 2 bases and J by 7 bases, 4 bases remained unmatched. Here the CDR3 reads CASSLTGGKEQYF. CDR3 coding DNA: TGTGCCAGCAGCTTAACAGGGGGGAAAGAGCAGTACTTC.

The rearrangement uses TRBV5-1 and TRBJ1-1, with unresolved D. Germline assignment: CDR1 SGHRS and CDR2 YFSETQ. This CDR3 is 14 amino acids long. Trimming shortened V by 4 bases and J by 6 bases, and 16 bases separated the two germline ends. The CDR3 protein is CASSPRGVGAEAFF. The CDR3 bases are TGCGCCAGCAGCCCCCGGGGTGTGGGCGCTGAAGCTTTCTTT.

The chain carries TRBV6-6 and TRBJ1-2; D perhaps matches TRBD1 (5 bases). Germline-derived CDR1 and CDR2 are MNHNY and SVGAGI (reference sequence). V lost 7 bases and J lost 8, with 17 bases in between. The CDR3 is made up of 13 amino acids. The CDR3 is CASTLRQGNGYTF. The CDR3, as DNA: TGTGCCAGCACCTTGCGGCAGGGCAACGGCTACACCTTC.